Below are 3 T cell receptor beta chains sequenced from a single sample in a study of cytomegalovirus exposure and HLA in healthy donors (TCRdb year 2017). The library was made by the immunoSEQ multiplex PCR assay. The multiplex PCR relied on a mix of 60 forward primers for TCR Vbeta segments and 13 reverse primers for TCR Jbeta segments. Held by TCRdb, this immuneACCESS table contains in-frame sequences only and omits some clones. Under half of the omission traces to an unresolved V gene where checked; the cause of the rest is unknown. Counted in this sample were under 150,000 clones; about four fifths of them appeared once. The ten biggest clones cover approximately 2.3% of the sample. Specimen: PBMCs. These receptor sequences come from a man younger than 40 in good health and CMV-seronegative.

The rearrangement uses TRBV27 and TRBJ1-3, with D uncertain. The CDR3 length is 17 residues. Germline values: CDR1 MNHEY, CDR2 SMNVEV (reference sequence). V was cut by 6 bases and J by 2 bases, with 20 bases left in between. The CDR3 DNA sequence: TGTGCCAGCAGCCCGATAATTGATAGGGAGCCTGGAAACACCATATATTTT. The encoded protein is CASSPIIDREPGNTIYF.

This chain uses TRBV10-2 with TRBJ2-5; D call uncertain. This CDR3 contains 16 residues. Trimming left V 2 bases short and J 2 bases short, with 15 bases between. CDR1 and CDR2 from the germline V gene are WSHSY and SAAADI. The DNA of the CDR3 is TGCGCCAGCAGTGAGCCAGGCGCGACATTACAAGAGACCCAGTACTTC. This sequence encodes CASSEPGATLQETQYF.

The V gene is TRBV2, the J gene TRBJ2-1; 7 positions agree with TRBD2. The J segment lost 5 bases and the V segment lost 1 base, leaving 14 bases of the junction unmatched. Germline V gene data show CDR1 as SNHLY and CDR2 as FYNNEI. The CDR3 loop spans 18 amino acids. The CDR3 protein is CASSEVWRGNYQNNEQFF. CDR3 nucleotide sequence: TGTGCCAGCAGTGAAGTCTGGCGGGGGAACTACCAAAACAATGAGCAGTTCTTC.